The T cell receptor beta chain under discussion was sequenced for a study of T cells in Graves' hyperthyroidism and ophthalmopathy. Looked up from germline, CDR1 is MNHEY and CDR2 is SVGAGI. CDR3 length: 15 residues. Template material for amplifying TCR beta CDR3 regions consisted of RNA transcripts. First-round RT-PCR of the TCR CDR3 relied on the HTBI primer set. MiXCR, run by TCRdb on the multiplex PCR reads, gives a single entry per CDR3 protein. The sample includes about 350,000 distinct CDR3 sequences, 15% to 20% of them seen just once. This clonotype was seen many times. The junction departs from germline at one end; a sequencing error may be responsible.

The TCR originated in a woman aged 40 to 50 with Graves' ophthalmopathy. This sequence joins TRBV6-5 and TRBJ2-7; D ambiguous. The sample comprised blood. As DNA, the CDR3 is TGTACCAGCAGTTACTCGATGAGGAGCTCCTACGAGCAGTACTTC. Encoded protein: CTSSYSMRSSYEQYF.